This T cell receptor beta chain was identified in a study of blood T cell repertoires in COVID-19. Study background: The analysed material was cDNA or gDNA that came from T cells, B-cell-depleted T cells, or PBMCs.

Original processing methods: Amplification from reference gene primers served as the basis for estimated nucleated cell counts. Repertoires were generated with immunoSEQ multiplex PCR, while TCRdb's copy carries only in-frame clones and drops some. V and J calls plus clone size are reproduced from that table; the DNA served to infer D and trimming. The profile shows about 190,000 clones, 80% of them singletons. CDR3 length: 14 amino acids. CDR1 is LGHDT and CDR2 is YNNKEL in the germline V gene (reference sequence). J lost 7 bases, V lost 5 bases, and 9 bases had no gene match. This receptor was identified in a man aged 60-69 years with acute or convalescent COVID-19. The sample consisted of peripheral blood. The J gene is TRBJ2-7, the V gene TRBV3-1 (or the pseudogene TRBV3-2); 9 bases are a match to TRBD2. The CDR3 reads CASSDGTSWGEQYF. The CDR3 DNA reads as TGTGCCAGCAGCGATGGGACTAGCTGGGGAGAGCAGTACTTC.